Listed here are 4 T cell receptor beta chains from one sample, sequenced in a study of cytomegalovirus exposure and HLA in healthy donors (dated by TCRdb to the late 2010s). Library generation was performed with the immunoSEQ multiplex PCR assay. The multiplex PCR relied on a mix of 60 forward primers for TCR Vbeta segments and 13 reverse primers for TCR Jbeta segments. TCRdb obtained this table from immuneACCESS and retained in-frame rearrangements with V and J assigned. These tables miss some clones; where compared with another copy, unresolved V genes account for less than half of the shortfall, and the remainder is unexplained. This sample lists approximately 120,000 clones; around 73% were detected once. The ten largest make up 4% to 5.5% of the sample. Sequenced input: PBMCs. All receptors derive from a man between 60 and 75 years old in good health and CMV-seropositive.

The rearrangement uses TRBV10-2 and TRBJ1-1, with 7 bases that match TRBD1. The CDR3 extends over 12 amino acids. V was pared by 3 bases and J by 8 bases, with 3 bases of the junction left unmatched. CDR1 WSHSY and CDR2 SAAADI come from the germline V gene. The CDR3 sequence is CASSDQDREAFF. The CDR3 bases are TGCGCCAGCAGTGACCAGGACAGGGAAGCTTTCTTT.

The chain links TRBV6-5 to TRBJ1-2; 8 nucleotides line up with TRBD1. Germline V lookup: CDR1 MNHEY, CDR2 SVGAGI. Unmatched junction bases numbered 12, after V lost 2 bases and J lost 7 bases. CDR3 length equals 16 residues. CDR3 in amino acids: CASSYTDQGAWGGYTF. CDR3 sequence (DNA): TGTGCCAGCAGTTACACCGACCAGGGGGCTTGGGGTGGCTACACCTTC.

J is TRBJ1-1 and V is TRBV4-2, with 7 bases that match TRBD1. Germline trimming cut 4 bases from V and 3 bases from J; bases unmatched to any gene: 11. This CDR3 region has 16 residues. Germline CDR1 is LGHNA and CDR2 is YNFKEQ. Here the CDR3 reads CASSPLSGGGYTEAFF. The CDR3 DNA is TGTGCCAGCAGCCCCTTATCAGGGGGTGGGTACACTGAAGCTTTCTTT.

J is TRBJ1-1 and V is TRBV28; D remains ambiguous. The CDR3 has 17 residues. CDR1 and CDR2 from the germline V gene are MDHEN and SYDVKM. V lost 7 bases and J 0 bases, leaving 21 bases between the germline ends. The CDR3 spells CASTLRRRGTLNTEAFF. CDR3 nucleotide sequence: TGTGCCAGCACTCTCAGGAGGCGAGGAACTTTGAACACTGAAGCTTTCTTT.